These T cell receptor beta chains were read from a single sample in a study of cytomegalovirus exposure and HLA in healthy donors. This table comes from immunoSEQ multiplex PCR, and its TCRdb copy is limited to in-frame clones, with some not included. The table includes 100,000 to 150,000 clones, 75% to 85% detected once. The sequencing sample was made of PBMCs. The source is a woman between 45 and 60 years old in good health and CMV-seropositive. The CDR3 runs from the conserved cysteine through the conserved F or W. The order of the fields is J gene, clone size, V gene, D gene, CDR3 DNA, CDR3 protein. The D gene is left open where the match is weak. Rows give clone size only sometimes, using once, few, many, or a class for an expanded clone.

J gene: TRBJ1-4
clone size: NA
V gene: TRBV28
D gene: NA
CDR3 DNA: TGTGCCAGCAGCAATAAAGGACAGTGGAGGCAGACTAATGAAAAACTGTTTTTT
CDR3 protein: CASSNKGQWRQTNEKLFF

J gene: TRBJ2-4
clone size: NA
V gene: TRBV27
D gene: TRBD2
CDR3 DNA: TGTGCCAGCAGCTATCGGGAGGGCCGCGACATTCAGTACTTC
CDR3 protein: CASSYREGRDIQYF

J gene: TRBJ1-6
clone size: NA
V gene: TRBV4-1
D gene: NA
CDR3 DNA: TGCGCCAGCAGCCAATGGAACAGGGACAATTCACCCCTCCACTTT
CDR3 protein: CASSQWNRDNSPLHF

J gene: TRBJ2-3
clone size: NA
V gene: TRBV20-1
D gene: NA
CDR3 DNA: TGCAGTGCGAGGAGTAGCGATACGCAGTATTTT
CDR3 protein: CSARSSDTQYF

J gene: TRBJ2-2
clone size: NA
V gene: TRBV7-3
D gene: NA
CDR3 DNA: TGTGCCAGCAGCTTAACCCGGGTGACCCACACCGGGGAGCTGTTTTTT
CDR3 protein: CASSLTRVTHTGELFF

J gene: TRBJ2-5
clone size: NA
V gene: TRBV25-1
D gene: TRBD2
CDR3 DNA: TGTGCCAGCAGGCGTCCGGGACTAGAAGAGACCCAGTACTTC
CDR3 protein: CASRRPGLEETQYF

J gene: TRBJ2-2
clone size: NA
V gene: TRBV5-1
D gene: TRBD2
CDR3 DNA: TGCGCCAGCAGCCCAAACGCCGGGACTAGCGGGGGGGCCGGGGAGCTGTTTTTT
CDR3 protein: CASSPNAGTSGGAGELFF

J gene: TRBJ2-3
clone size: NA
V gene: TRBV5-1
D gene: TRBD2
CDR3 DNA: TGCGCCAGCAGTGTTATAGCGGGGGGGCAGGATACGCAGTATTTT
CDR3 protein: CASSVIAGGQDTQYF

J gene: TRBJ1-1
clone size: few
V gene: TRBV5-4
D gene: TRBD1
CDR3 DNA: TGTGCCAGCAGCTTGGAACAGGGGGGAACTGAAGCTTTCTTT
CDR3 protein: CASSLEQGGTEAFF

J gene: TRBJ1-1
clone size: NA
V gene: TRBV21-1
D gene: NA
CDR3 DNA: NA
CDR3 protein: CASSKEWGPGAFF

J gene: TRBJ2-7
clone size: NA
V gene: TRBV5-5
D gene: NA
CDR3 DNA: TGTGCCAGCAGCTTGTCAGGGTCTTGGGGCGAGCAGTACTTC
CDR3 protein: CASSLSGSWGEQYF

J gene: TRBJ1-2
clone size: NA
V gene: TRBV4-1
D gene: NA
CDR3 DNA: TGCGCCAGCAGCCAACCCCGGAAAGGGAGCTATGGCTACACCTTC
CDR3 protein: CASSQPRKGSYGYTF

J gene: TRBJ2-2
clone size: NA
V gene: TRBV6-1
D gene: NA
CDR3 DNA: TGTGCCAGCAGTCCTAGGCCTACCGGGGAGCTGTTTTTT
CDR3 protein: CASSPRPTGELFF

J gene: TRBJ1-1
clone size: NA
V gene: TRBV7-9
D gene: NA
CDR3 DNA: TGTGCCAGCACCTTTAACATGAACACTGAAGCTTTCTTT
CDR3 protein: CASTFNMNTEAFF

J gene: TRBJ2-3
clone size: NA
V gene: TRBV5-6
D gene: NA
CDR3 DNA: TGTGCCAGCAGCTTTCAGGGGTGGAGCACAGATACGCAGTATTTT
CDR3 protein: CASSFQGWSTDTQYF

J gene: TRBJ1-1
clone size: NA
V gene: TRBV9
D gene: NA
CDR3 DNA: TGTGCCAGCAGCTCCATGGCGGACAGTAACACTGAAGCTTTCTTT
CDR3 protein: CASSSMADSNTEAFF

J gene: TRBJ2-6
clone size: NA
V gene: TRBV5-1
D gene: TRBD1
CDR3 DNA: TGCGCCAGCACGGACAGGGGAGGATCTGGGGCCAACGTCCTGACTTTC
CDR3 protein: CASTDRGGSGANVLTF

J gene: TRBJ2-7
clone size: few
V gene: TRBV11-2
D gene: NA
CDR3 DNA: TGTGCCAGCAGCTTGTTCTCCGGGACCTACGAGCAGTACTTC
CDR3 protein: CASSLFSGTYEQYF

J gene: TRBJ1-6
clone size: NA
V gene: TRBV30
D gene: TRBD1
CDR3 DNA: TGTGCCTGGAGGCTTCAGGGGGCTGGTTCACCCCTCCACTTT
CDR3 protein: CAWRLQGAGSPLHF

J gene: TRBJ2-7
clone size: NA
V gene: TRBV19
D gene: NA
CDR3 DNA: TGTGCCAGTAAGGTCCGGACTGAGACCTACGAGCAGTACTTC
CDR3 protein: CASKVRTETYEQYF

J gene: TRBJ1-2
clone size: NA
V gene: TRBV7-2
D gene: NA
CDR3 DNA: TGTGCCAGCAGCCCCGGACAGCTTCATAACTATGGCTACACCTTC
CDR3 protein: CASSPGQLHNYGYTF

J gene: TRBJ2-7
clone size: few
V gene: TRBV2
D gene: NA
CDR3 DNA: TGTGCCAGCAAGGGGGACGGCCTCGGCTACGAGCAGTACTTC
CDR3 protein: CASKGDGLGYEQYF

J gene: TRBJ2-7
clone size: few
V gene: TRBV13
D gene: NA
CDR3 DNA: TGTGCCAGCAGCCCCACCTACGAGCAGTACTTC
CDR3 protein: CASSPTYEQYF

J gene: TRBJ1-1
clone size: NA
V gene: TRBV27
D gene: TRBD1
CDR3 DNA: TGTGCCAGCAGTGCACCGGGACAGGGGAATGAAGCTTTCTTT
CDR3 protein: CASSAPGQGNEAFF

J gene: TRBJ2-1
clone size: NA
V gene: TRBV7-7
D gene: NA
CDR3 DNA: TGTGCTAGCAGCCGGACAGAAGACTCCTACAATGAGCAGTTCTTC
CDR3 protein: CASSRTEDSYNEQFF

J gene: TRBJ2-3
clone size: NA
V gene: TRBV4-1
D gene: TRBD1
CDR3 DNA: TGCGCCAGCAGCCAAAGTCCCGGGACAGGGGGGACGCAGTATTTT
CDR3 protein: CASSQSPGTGGTQYF

J gene: TRBJ2-3
clone size: NA
V gene: TRBV5-1
D gene: TRBD2
CDR3 DNA: TGCGCCAGCAGCCCGGGGACTAGCGCTAGCACAGATACGCAGTATTTT
CDR3 protein: CASSPGTSASTDTQYF

J gene: TRBJ2-5
clone size: NA
V gene: TRBV9
D gene: TRBD2
CDR3 DNA: TGTGCCAGCAGCGTAGCGGGAGGGCTTCGGGAGACCCAGTACTTC
CDR3 protein: CASSVAGGLRETQYF

J gene: TRBJ1-6
clone size: few
V gene: TRBV4-3
D gene: TRBD1
CDR3 DNA: TGCGCCAGCAGCCAAGATTCGGGCACAGGGGCCTATAATTCACCCCTCCACTTT
CDR3 protein: CASSQDSGTGAYNSPLHF

J gene: TRBJ2-7
clone size: NA
V gene: TRBV5-4
D gene: NA
CDR3 DNA: TGTGCCAGCAGCTTGCGGTCTAGCGCTGGGCAGTACTTC
CDR3 protein: CASSLRSSAGQYF

J gene: TRBJ2-7
clone size: NA
V gene: TRBV15
D gene: NA
CDR3 DNA: TGTGCCACCAGCAGGCGGGACCCAAAACGGGTGGGAGAGCAGTACTTC
CDR3 protein: CATSRRDPKRVGEQYF

J gene: TRBJ1-2
clone size: few
V gene: TRBV29-1
D gene: TRBD1
CDR3 DNA: TGCAGCGTTGATTCTCTTACAGGGGCTGCTAACTATGGCTACACCTTC
CDR3 protein: CSVDSLTGAANYGYTF

J gene: TRBJ1-1
clone size: NA
V gene: TRBV5-1
D gene: NA
CDR3 DNA: TGCGCCAGCAGCAAGACAGTGAACACTGAAGCTTTCTTT
CDR3 protein: CASSKTVNTEAFF

J gene: TRBJ2-7
clone size: NA
V gene: TRBV4-3
D gene: NA
CDR3 DNA: TGCGCCAGCAGCCAAGGATTAAGGACAGATATCTACGAGCAGTACTTC
CDR3 protein: CASSQGLRTDIYEQYF

J gene: TRBJ2-3
clone size: NA
V gene: TRBV9
D gene: TRBD2
CDR3 DNA: TGTGCCAGCAGCGTAGGTTTAGCGGGAAGGGCGGATACGCAGTATTTT
CDR3 protein: CASSVGLAGRADTQYF

J gene: TRBJ1-1
clone size: NA
V gene: TRBV27
D gene: TRBD1
CDR3 DNA: TGTGCCAGCAGTTGGGACCGGGACAGGGGTCCCGGAACTGAAGCTTTCTTT
CDR3 protein: CASSWDRDRGPGTEAFF

J gene: TRBJ1-3
clone size: NA
V gene: TRBV10-3
D gene: NA
CDR3 DNA: TGTGCCATCAGCGGGTCTGGAAACACCATATATTTT
CDR3 protein: CAISGSGNTIYF

J gene: TRBJ1-2
clone size: NA
V gene: TRBV6-5
D gene: NA
CDR3 DNA: TGTGCCAGCAGTCCCAAATCGACATATGGCTACACCTTC
CDR3 protein: CASSPKSTYGYTF

J gene: TRBJ2-3
clone size: NA
V gene: TRBV11-1
D gene: TRBD1
CDR3 DNA: TGTGCCAGCAGCCACCGGGACAGGGATAGCACAGATACGCAGTATTTT
CDR3 protein: CASSHRDRDSTDTQYF

J gene: TRBJ2-6
clone size: NA
V gene: TRBV7-2
D gene: TRBD1
CDR3 DNA: TGTGCCAGCAGCGCGGGACAGGGACCAGTCTCTGGGGCCAACGTCCTGACTTTC
CDR3 protein: CASSAGQGPVSGANVLTF

J gene: TRBJ1-6
clone size: NA
V gene: TRBV11-3
D gene: TRBD1
CDR3 DNA: TGTGCCAGCAGCTCGGGACAGTTTAATTCACCCCTCCACTTT
CDR3 protein: CASSSGQFNSPLHF

J gene: TRBJ2-1
clone size: NA
V gene: TRBV30
D gene: NA
CDR3 DNA: TGTGCCTGGAGTGTAGGAGGGCCGCAGTTCTTC
CDR3 protein: CAWSVGGPQFF

J gene: TRBJ1-1
clone size: few
V gene: TRBV19
D gene: NA
CDR3 DNA: TGTGCCAGTAGTTCCGCAGGGACTAGGGCTGAAGCTTTCTTT
CDR3 protein: CASSSAGTRAEAFF

J gene: TRBJ2-3
clone size: NA
V gene: TRBV19
D gene: TRBD2
CDR3 DNA: TGTGCCAGCGGGGGGGGACGCACAGATACGCAGTATTTT
CDR3 protein: CASGGGRTDTQYF

J gene: TRBJ1-1
clone size: NA
V gene: TRBV30
D gene: TRBD1
CDR3 DNA: TGTGCCTGGAGAGACCCAGGGGGCGCAGCTGAAGCTTTCTTT
CDR3 protein: CAWRDPGGAAEAFF

J gene: TRBJ1-5
clone size: few
V gene: TRBV7-9
D gene: NA
CDR3 DNA: TGTGCCAGCAGCCTCGGTGCCGATCAGCCCCAGCATTTT
CDR3 protein: CASSLGADQPQHF